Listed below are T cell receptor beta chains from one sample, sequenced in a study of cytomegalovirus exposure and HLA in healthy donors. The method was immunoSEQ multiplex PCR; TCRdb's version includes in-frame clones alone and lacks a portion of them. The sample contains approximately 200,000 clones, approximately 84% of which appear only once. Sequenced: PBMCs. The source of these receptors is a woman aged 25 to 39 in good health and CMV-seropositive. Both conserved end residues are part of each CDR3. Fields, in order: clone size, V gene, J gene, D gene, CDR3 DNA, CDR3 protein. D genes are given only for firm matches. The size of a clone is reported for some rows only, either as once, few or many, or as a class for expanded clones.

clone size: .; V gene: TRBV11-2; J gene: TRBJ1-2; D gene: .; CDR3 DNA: TGTGCCAGCAGCCCGGGCGGAGGCAGGGCTACGCAGGGGTGGTTTGGCTACACCTTC; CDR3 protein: CASSPGGGRATQGWFGYTF
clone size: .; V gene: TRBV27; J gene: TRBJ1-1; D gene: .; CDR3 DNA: TGTGCCAGCAGGCTACAGGGCGGGAACACTGAAGCTTTCTTT; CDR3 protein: CASRLQGGNTEAFF
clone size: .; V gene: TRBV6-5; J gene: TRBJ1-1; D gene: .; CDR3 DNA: TGTGCCAGCAGAGTGCGGGGCGCCAACACTGAAGCTTTCTTT; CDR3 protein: CASRVRGANTEAFF
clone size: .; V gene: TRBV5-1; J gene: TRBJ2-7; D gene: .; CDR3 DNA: TGCGCCAGCAGCTTGGAAGGGACACCTTACGAGCAGTACTTC; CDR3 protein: CASSLEGTPYEQYF
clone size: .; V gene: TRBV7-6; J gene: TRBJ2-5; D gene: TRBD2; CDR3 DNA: TGTGCCAGCAGCTTCACCGCGGGAGTAGAGACCCAGTACTTC; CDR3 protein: CASSFTAGVETQYF
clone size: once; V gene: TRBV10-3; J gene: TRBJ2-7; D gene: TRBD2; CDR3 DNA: TGTGCCATCAGGGGGACTAGCGGGAGTAGAAGCGAGCAGTACTTC; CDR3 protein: CAIRGTSGSRSEQYF
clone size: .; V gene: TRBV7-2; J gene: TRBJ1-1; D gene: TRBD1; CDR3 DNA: TGTGCCAGCAGCTTTCTCTCCTTACAGGGGGCTTCTGAAGCTTTCTTT; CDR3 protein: CASSFLSLQGASEAFF
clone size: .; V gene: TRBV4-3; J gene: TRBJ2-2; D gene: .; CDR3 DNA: TGCGCCAGCAGCCAACTAGGGGGAAGCGGGGAGCTGTTTTTT; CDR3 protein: CASSQLGGSGELFF
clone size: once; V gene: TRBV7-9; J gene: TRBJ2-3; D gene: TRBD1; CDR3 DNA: TGTGCCAGCAGCTTATTGGGGAGACAGGGGGCGGGGGATACGCAGTATTTT; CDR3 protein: CASSLLGRQGAGDTQYF
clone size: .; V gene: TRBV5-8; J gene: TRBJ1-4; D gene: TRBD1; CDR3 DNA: TGTGCCAGCAGCACACACAGGGGATTTAATGAAAAACTGTTTTTT; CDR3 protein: CASSTHRGFNEKLFF
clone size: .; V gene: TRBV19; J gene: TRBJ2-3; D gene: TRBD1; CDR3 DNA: TGTGCCACAAGGACAGGGGTCACAGATACGCAGTATTTT; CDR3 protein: CATRTGVTDTQYF
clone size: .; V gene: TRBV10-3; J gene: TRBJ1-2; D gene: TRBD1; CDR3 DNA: TGTGCCATCAGTGCTCGTGGGAAGGGACAGGGCAGTGATGGCTACACCTTC; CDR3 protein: CAISARGKGQGSDGYTF
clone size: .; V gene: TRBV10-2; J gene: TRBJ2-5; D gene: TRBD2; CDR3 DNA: TGCGCCAGCAGGAAGAACGCCCCGGGACTAGCGGATCAAGAGACCCAGTACTTC; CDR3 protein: CASRKNAPGLADQETQYF
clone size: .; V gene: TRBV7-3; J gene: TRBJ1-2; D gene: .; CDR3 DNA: TGTGCCAGCAGCCTAGGAGGCGGAGATGGCTACACCTTC; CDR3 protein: CASSLGGGDGYTF
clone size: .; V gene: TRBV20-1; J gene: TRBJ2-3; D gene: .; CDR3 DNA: TGCAGTGCTAGAGTCGTTGATACGCAGTATTTT; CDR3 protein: CSARVVDTQYF
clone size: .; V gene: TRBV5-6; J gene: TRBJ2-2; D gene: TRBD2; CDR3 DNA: TGTGCTGGCAGCCAGCTAGCGGGGGGCGTAAACACCGGGGAGCTGTTTTTT; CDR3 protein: CAGSQLAGGVNTGELFF
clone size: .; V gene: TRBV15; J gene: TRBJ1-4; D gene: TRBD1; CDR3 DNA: TGTGCCACCAGAACGGGACAGCTTAATGAAAAACTGTTTTTT; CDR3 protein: CATRTGQLNEKLFF
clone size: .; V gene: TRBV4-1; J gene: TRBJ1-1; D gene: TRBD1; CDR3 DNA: TGCGCCAGCAGCCCGGCCGACGGGCAGGGGGCCATGAACACTGAAGCTTTCTTT; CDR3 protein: CASSPADGQGAMNTEAFF
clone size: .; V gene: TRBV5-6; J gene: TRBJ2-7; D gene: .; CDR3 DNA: TGTGCCAGCAGCTTGGCACCTCATCGAGGGCTAGAGCAGTACTTC; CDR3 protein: CASSLAPHRGLEQYF
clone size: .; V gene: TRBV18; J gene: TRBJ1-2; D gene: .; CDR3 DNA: TGTGCCAGCTCACCAGGCTCGAACTATGGCTACACCTTC; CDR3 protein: CASSPGSNYGYTF
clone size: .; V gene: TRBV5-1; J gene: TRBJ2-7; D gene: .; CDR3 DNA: TGCGCCAGCAGCCCGGTACAGGGAAGCTACGAGCAGTACTTC; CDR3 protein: CASSPVQGSYEQYF
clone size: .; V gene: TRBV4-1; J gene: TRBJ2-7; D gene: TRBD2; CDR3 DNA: TGCGCCAGCAGCCCAACAATAGCGGGGTTCTCCTACGAGCAGTACTTC; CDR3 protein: CASSPTIAGFSYEQYF
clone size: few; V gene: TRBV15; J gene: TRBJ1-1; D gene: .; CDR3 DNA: TGTGCCACCAGCAGAGTGGACATCCTCAAAGACACTGAAGCTTTCTTT; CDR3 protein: CATSRVDILKDTEAFF
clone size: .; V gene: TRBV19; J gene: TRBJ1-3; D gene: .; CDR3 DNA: TGTGCCAGTATCAAAGGTGGAGGGTCTGGAAACACCATATATTTT; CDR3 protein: CASIKGGGSGNTIYF
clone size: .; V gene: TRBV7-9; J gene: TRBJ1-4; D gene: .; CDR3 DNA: TGTGCCAGCAGCTTTAGCGGGGGAAAACTGTTTTTT; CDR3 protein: CASSFSGGKLFF
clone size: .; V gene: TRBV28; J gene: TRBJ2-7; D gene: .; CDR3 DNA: TGTGCCAGCAGTTTTGCCCTATACGAGCAGTACTTC; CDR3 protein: CASSFALYEQYF
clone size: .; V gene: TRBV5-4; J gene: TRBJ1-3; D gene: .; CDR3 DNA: TGTGCCAGCAGCTTGGATCCGGCCAGGCTCCGATCAGGGAACACCATATATTTT; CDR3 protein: CASSLDPARLRSGNTIYF
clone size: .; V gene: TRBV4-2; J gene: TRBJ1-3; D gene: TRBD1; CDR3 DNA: TGTGCCAGCAGCCAAGATAGACAGGGCCGTAGCAACACCATATATTTT; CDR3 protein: CASSQDRQGRSNTIYF
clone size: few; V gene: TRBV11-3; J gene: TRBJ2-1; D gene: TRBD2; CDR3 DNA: TGTGCCAGCAGCTTTCCTCTAGCGGGAGAAGGGCGGGACAATGAGCAGTTCTTC; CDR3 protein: CASSFPLAGEGRDNEQFF
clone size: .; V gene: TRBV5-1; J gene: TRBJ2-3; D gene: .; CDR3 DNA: TGCGCCAGCAGCCTCGGCCCTAGCGGCACAGATACGCAGTATTTT; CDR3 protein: CASSLGPSGTDTQYF
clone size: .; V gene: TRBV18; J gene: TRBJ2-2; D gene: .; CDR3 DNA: TGTGCCAGCTCACCTAACTCCGGGGAGCTGTTTTTT; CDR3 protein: CASSPNSGELFF
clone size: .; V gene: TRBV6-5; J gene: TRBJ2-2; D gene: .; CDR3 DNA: TGTGCCAGCACCGCAAATAGCATGAACACCGGGGAGCTGTTTTTT; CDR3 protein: CASTANSMNTGELFF
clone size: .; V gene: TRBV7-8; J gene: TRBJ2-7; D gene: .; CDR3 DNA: TGTGCCAGCACCTCCCCCCCAGGGGCCTCCTACGAGCAGTACTTC; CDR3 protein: CASTSPPGASYEQYF
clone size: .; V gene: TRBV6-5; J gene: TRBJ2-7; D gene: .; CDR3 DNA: TGTGCCACCCGCGGTGCCTACGAGCAGTACTTC; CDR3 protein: CATRGAYEQYF
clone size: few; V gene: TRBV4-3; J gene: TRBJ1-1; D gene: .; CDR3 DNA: TGCGCCAGCAGCCAAGGAGGGAACACTGAAGCTTTCTTT; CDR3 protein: CASSQGGNTEAFF
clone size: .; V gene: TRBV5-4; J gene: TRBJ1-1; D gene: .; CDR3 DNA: TGTGCCAGCAGCTTGTCGAGAGGTTCGAACACTGAAGCTTTCTTT; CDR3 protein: CASSLSRGSNTEAFF
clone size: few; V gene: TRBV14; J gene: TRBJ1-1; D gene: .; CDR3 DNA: TGTGCCAGCAGCCTTTACATCAGTTCGGGAGCTTTCTTT; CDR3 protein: CASSLYISSGAFF
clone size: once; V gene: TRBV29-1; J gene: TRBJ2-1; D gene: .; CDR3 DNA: TGCAGCTCTCACATGGTCGGGAACTCCTACAATGAGCAGTTCTTC; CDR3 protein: CSSHMVGNSYNEQFF
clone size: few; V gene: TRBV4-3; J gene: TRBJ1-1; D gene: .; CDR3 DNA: TGCGCCAGCAGCCAAGATAGACCGGGTAACACTGAAGCTTTCTTT; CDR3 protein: CASSQDRPGNTEAFF
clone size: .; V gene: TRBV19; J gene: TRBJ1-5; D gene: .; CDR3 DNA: TGTGCCAGTAGTATAGTTATGGGGGGTAATCAGCCCCAGCATTTT; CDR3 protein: CASSIVMGGNQPQHF
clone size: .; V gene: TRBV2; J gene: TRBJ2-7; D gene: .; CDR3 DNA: TGTGCCAGCAGTGTACAGGGCTCCTCCTACGAGCAGTACTTC; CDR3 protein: CASSVQGSSYEQYF
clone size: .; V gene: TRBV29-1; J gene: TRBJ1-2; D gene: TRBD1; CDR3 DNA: TGCAGCGTTGAAGATCCTGGGACAGGCGTTGGCTACACCTTC; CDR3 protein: CSVEDPGTGVGYTF
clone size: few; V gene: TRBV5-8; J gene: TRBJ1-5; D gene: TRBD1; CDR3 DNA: TGTGCCAGCAGCTTTCGAGGGACAGGTCAGCCCCAGCATTTT; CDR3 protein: CASSFRGTGQPQHF
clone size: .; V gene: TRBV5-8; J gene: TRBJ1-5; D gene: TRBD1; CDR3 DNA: TGTGCCAGCAGCTTGGGGGACAGGGCTAATCAGCCCCAGCATTTT; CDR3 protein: CASSLGDRANQPQHF
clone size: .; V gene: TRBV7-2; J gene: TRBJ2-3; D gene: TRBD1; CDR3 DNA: TGTGCCAGCAGCTTCGGGACAGGGTCCGTAGATACGCAGTATTTT; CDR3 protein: CASSFGTGSVDTQYF
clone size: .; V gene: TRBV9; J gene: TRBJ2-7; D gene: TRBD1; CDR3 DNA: TGTGCCAGCAGCGGAGGACAGGGGTACTACGAGCAGTACTTC; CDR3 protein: CASSGGQGYYEQYF
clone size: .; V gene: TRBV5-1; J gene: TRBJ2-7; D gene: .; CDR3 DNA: TGCGCCAGCAGGATGACACTTAGCTCCTACGAGCAGTACTTC; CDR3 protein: CASRMTLSSYEQYF
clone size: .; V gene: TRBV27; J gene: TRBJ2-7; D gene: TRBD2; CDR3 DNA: TGTGCCAGCAGTATAGGGACTAGCGGGAGGAACGAGCAGTACTTC; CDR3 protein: CASSIGTSGRNEQYF
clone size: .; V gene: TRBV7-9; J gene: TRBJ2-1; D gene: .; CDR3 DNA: TGTGCCCTTCAGAACAATGAGCAGTTCTTC; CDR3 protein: CALQNNEQFF
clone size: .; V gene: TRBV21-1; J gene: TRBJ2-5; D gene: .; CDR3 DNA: TGTGCCAGCATTTTCCCCTCGGGGGACAGGGACTCTTATCAAGAGACCCAGTACTTC; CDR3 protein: CASIFPSGDRDSYQETQYF
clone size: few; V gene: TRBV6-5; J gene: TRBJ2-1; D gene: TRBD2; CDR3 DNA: TGTGCCAGCAGTGCCGGGACTAGCGGGAGTTATGAGCAGTTCTTC; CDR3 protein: CASSAGTSGSYEQFF
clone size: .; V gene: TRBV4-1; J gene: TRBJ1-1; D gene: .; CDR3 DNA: TGCGCCAGCAGCCAAACGACAGGAAATGAAGCTTTCTTT; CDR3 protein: CASSQTTGNEAFF
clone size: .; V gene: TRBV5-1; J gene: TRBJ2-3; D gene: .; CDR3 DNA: TGCGCCAGCAGCTTGCCGAGCACAGATACGCAGTATTTT; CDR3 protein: CASSLPSTDTQYF
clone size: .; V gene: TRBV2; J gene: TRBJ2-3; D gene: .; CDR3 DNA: TGTGCCAGCAGTGAAGACAGATCTAGCACAGATACGCAGTATTTT; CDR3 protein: CASSEDRSSTDTQYF